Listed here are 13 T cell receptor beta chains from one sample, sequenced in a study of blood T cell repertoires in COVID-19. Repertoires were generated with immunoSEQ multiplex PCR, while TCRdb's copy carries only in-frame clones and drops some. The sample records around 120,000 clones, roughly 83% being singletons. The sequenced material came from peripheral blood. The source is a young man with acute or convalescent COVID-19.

The CDR3 DNA reads as TGTGCCTCGCTACTTGGAGGGGACGGAGCCAAAAACATTCAGTACTTC. Encoded protein: CASLLGGDGAKNIQYF. The chain links TRBV10-3 to TRBJ2-4; D possibly corresponds to TRBD2 (6 bases). Trimming left V 11 bases short and J 0 bases short, with 20 bases between. This CDR3 is built from 16 residues. Germline-derived CDR1 and CDR2 are ENHRY and SYGVKD.

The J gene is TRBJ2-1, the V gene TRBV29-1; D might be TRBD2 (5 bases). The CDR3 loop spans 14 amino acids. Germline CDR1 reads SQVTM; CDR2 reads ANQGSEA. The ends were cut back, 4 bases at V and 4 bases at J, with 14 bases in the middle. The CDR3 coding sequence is TGCAGCGTTGGGGTTAGCGCCACTTACAATGAGCAGTTCTTC. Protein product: CSVGVSATYNEQFF.

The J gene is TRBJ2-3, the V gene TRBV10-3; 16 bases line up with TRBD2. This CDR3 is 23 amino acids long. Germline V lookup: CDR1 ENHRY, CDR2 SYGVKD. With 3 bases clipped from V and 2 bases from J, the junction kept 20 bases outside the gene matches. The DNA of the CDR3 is TGTGCCATCAGTGACCTTGGGACTAGCGGGGGGGCCAAAGGGACTTTCCTCACAGATACGCAGTATTTT. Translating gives CAISDLGTSGGAKGTFLTDTQYF.

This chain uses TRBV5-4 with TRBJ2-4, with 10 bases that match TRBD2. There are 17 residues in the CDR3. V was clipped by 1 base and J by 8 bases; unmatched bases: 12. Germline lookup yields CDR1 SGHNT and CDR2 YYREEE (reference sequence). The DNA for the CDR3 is TGTGCCAGCAGCTTGTATAGCGGGGGGCCCCCGGGTTACATTCAGTACTTC. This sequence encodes CASSLYSGGPPGYIQYF. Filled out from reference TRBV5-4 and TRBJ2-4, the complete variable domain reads ETGVTQSPTHLIKTRGQQVTLRCSSQSGHNTVSWYQQALGQGPQFIFQYYREEENGRGNFPPRFSGLQFPNYSSELNVNALELDDSALYLCASSLYSGGPPGYIQYFGAGTRLSVL.

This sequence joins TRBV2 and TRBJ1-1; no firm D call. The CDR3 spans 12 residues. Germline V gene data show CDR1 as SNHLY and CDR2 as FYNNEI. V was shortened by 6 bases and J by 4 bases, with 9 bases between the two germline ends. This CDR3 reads CASRAETTEAFF. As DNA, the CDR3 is TGTGCCAGCAGGGCGGAGACCACTGAAGCTTTCTTT.

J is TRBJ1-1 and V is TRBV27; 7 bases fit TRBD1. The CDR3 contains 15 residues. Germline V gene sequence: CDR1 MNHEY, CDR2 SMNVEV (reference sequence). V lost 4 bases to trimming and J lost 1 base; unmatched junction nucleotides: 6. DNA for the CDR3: TGTGCCAGCAGTTCAGGGACAGTCCGGAACACTGAAGCTTTCTTT. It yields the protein CASSSGTVRNTEAFF.

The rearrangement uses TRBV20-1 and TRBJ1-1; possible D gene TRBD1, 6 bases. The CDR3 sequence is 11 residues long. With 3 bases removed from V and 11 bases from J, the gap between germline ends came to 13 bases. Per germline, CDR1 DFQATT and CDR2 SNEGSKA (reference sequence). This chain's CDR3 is CSASLGQGAFF. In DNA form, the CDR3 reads TGCAGTGCTAGTTTAGGGCAGGGGGCTTTCTTT.

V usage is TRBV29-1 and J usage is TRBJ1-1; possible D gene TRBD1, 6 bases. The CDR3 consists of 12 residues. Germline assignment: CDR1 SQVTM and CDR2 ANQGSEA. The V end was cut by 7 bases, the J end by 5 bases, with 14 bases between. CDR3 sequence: CSGEQGGTEAFF. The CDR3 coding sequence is TGCAGCGGAGAACAGGGTGGGACTGAAGCTTTCTTT.

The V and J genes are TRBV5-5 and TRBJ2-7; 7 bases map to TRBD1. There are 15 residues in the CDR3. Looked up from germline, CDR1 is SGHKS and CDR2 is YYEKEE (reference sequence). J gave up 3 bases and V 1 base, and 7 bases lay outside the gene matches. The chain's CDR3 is CASSLLPTGDYEQYF. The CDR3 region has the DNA TGTGCCAGCAGCTTGTTGCCAACAGGGGACTACGAGCAGTACTTC.

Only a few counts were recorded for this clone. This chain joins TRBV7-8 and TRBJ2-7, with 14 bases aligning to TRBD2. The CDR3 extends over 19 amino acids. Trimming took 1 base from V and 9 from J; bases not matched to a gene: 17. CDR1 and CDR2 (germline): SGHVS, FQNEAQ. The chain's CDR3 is CASSLGHSPGLAGALGQYF. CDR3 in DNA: TGTGCCAGCAGCTTAGGACATTCACCGGGACTAGCGGGGGCTTTGGGGCAGTACTTC.

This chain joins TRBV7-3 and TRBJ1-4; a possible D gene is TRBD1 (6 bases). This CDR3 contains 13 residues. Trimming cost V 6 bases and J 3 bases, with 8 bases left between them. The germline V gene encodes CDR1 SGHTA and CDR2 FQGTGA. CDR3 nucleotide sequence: TGTGCCAGCAGTACAGGGCCTAATGAAAAACTGTTTTTT. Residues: CASSTGPNEKLFF.

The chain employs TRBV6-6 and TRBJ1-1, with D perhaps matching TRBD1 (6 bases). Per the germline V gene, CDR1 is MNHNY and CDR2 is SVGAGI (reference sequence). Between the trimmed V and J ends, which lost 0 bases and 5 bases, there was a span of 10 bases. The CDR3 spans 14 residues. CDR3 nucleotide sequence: TGTGCCAGCAGTTACTCGCAGGGGCGGACTGAAGCTTTCTTT. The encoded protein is CASSYSQGRTEAFF.

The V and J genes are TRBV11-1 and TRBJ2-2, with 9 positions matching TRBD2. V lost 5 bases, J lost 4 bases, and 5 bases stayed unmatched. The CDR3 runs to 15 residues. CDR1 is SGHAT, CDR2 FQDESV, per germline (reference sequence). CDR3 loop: CASSPGRGGTGELFF. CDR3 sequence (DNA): TGTGCCAGCAGCCCGGGGCGGGGGGGCACCGGGGAGCTGTTTTTT. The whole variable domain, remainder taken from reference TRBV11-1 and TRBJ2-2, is EAEVAQSPRYKITEKSQAVAFWCDPISGHATLYWYRQILGQGPELLVQFQDESVVDDSQLPKDRFSAERLKGVDSTLKIQPAELGDSAMYLCASSPGRGGTGELFFGEGSRLTVL.